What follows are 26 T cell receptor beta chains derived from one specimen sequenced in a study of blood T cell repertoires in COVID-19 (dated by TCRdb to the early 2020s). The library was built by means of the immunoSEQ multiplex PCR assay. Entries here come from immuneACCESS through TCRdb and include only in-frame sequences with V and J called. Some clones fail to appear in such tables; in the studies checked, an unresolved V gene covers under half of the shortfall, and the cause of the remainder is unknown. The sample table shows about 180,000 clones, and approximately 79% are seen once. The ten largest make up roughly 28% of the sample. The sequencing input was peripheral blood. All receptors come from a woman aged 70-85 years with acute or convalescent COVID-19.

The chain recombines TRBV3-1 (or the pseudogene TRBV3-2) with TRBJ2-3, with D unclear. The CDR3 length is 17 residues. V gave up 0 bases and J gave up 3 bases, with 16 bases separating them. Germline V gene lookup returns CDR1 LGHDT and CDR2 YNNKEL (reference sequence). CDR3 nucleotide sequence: TGTGCCAGCAGCCAAGATGTGGCCCCCGAAGTGACAGATACGCAGTATTTT. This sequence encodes CASSQDVAPEVTDTQYF.

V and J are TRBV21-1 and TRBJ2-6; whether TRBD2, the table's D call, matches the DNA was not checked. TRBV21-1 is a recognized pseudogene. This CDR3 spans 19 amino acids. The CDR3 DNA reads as TGTGCCAGCAGCAGGGGACTAGCGGGAGGGCCTTCTGGGGCCAACGTCCTGACTTTC. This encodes CASSRGLAGGPSGANVLTF.

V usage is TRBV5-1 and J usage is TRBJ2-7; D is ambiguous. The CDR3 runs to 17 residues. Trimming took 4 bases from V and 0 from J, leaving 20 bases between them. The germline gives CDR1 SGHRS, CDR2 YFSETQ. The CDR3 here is CASSAYDITASSYEQYF. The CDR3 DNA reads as TGCGCCAGCAGCGCATACGACATAACCGCCAGCTCCTACGAGCAGTACTTC.

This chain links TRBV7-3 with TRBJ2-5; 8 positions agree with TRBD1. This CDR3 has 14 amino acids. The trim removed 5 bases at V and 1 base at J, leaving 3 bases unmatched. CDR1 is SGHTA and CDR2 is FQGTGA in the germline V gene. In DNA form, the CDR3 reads TGTGCCAGCAGCACGACAGGGGCCCAAGAGACCCAGTACTTC. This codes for CASSTTGAQETQYF.

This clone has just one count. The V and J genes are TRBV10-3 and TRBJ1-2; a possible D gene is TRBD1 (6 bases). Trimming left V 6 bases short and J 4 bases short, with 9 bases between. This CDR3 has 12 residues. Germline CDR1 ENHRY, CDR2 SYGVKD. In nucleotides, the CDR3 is TGTGCCATCAGCCGGGACACCTATGGCTACACCTTC. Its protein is CAISRDTYGYTF.

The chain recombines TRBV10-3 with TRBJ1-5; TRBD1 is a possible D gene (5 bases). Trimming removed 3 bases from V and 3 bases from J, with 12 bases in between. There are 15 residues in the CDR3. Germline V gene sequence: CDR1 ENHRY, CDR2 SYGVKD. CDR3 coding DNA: TGTGCCATCAGTGAAACAGGAGCCATCAATCAGCCCCAGCATTTT. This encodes CAISETGAINQPQHF.

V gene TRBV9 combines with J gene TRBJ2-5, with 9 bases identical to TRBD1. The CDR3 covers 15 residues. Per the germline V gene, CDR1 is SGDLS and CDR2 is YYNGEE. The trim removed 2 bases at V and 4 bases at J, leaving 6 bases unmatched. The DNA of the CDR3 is TGTGCCAGCAGCGTTGACAGGGGGTCGTCAGAGACCCAGTACTTC. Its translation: CASSVDRGSSETQYF.

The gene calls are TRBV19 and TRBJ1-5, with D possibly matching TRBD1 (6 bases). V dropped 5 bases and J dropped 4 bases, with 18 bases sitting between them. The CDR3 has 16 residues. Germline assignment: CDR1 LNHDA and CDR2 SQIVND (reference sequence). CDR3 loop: CASSPRWDKTNQPQHF. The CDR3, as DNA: TGTGCCAGTAGTCCGCGCTGGGACAAGACGAATCAGCCCCAGCATTTT.

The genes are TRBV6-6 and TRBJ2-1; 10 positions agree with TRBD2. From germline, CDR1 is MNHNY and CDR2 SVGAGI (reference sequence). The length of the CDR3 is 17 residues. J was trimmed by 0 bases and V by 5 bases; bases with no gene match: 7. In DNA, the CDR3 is TGTGCCAGCAGTCCTAGCGGGAGCTGGGGCTCCTACAATGAGCAGTTCTTC. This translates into CASSPSGSWGSYNEQFF.

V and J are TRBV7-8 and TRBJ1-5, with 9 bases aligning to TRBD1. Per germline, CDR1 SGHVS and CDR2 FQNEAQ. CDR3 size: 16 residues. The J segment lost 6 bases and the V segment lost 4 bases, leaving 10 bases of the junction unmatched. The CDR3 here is CASSWDGQGIVQPQHF. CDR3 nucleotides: TGTGCCAGCAGCTGGGACGGACAGGGGATCGTTCAGCCCCAGCATTTT.

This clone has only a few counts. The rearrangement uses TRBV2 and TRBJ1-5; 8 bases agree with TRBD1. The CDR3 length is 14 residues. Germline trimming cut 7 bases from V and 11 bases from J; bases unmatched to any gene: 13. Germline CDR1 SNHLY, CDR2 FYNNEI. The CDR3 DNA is TGTGCCAGCAAAAGGGCAGGGGGCGTAGAGACCCAGCATTTT. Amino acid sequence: CASKRAGGVETQHF.

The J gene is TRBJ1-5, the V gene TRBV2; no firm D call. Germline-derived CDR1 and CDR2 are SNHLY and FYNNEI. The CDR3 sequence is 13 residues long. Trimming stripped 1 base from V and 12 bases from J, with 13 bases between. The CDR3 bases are TGTGCCAGCAGTGAAGATTTAACGGGGAGCCAGCATTTT. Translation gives CASSEDLTGSQHF.

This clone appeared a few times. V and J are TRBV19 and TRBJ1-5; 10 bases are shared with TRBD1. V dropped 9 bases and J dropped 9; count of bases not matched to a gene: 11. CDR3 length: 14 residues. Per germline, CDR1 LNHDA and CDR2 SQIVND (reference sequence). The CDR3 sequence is CARKPGQGSLPQHF. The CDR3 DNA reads TGTGCCAGGAAGCCGGGACAGGGGTCGTTGCCCCAGCATTTT. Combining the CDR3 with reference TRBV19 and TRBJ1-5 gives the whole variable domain DGGITQSPKYLFRKEGQNVTLSCEQNLNHDAMYWYRQDPGQGLRLIYYSQIVNDFQKGDIAEGYSVSREKKESFPLTVTSAQKNPTAFYLCARKPGQGSLPQHFGDGTRLSIL.

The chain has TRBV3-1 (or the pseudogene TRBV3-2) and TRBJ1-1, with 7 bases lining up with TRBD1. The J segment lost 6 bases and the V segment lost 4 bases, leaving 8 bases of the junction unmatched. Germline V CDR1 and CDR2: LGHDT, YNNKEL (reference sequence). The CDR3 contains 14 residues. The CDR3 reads CASSLGGGGPEAFF. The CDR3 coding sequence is TGTGCCAGCAGCCTGGGAGGAGGGGGCCCTGAAGCTTTCTTT.

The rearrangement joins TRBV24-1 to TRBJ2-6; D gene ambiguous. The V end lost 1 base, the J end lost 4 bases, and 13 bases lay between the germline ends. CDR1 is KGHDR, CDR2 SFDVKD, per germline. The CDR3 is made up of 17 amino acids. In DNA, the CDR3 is TGTGCCACCAGTGATTTAGATGTCGGTCTGGGGGCCAACGTCCTGACTTTC. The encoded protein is CATSDLDVGLGANVLTF.

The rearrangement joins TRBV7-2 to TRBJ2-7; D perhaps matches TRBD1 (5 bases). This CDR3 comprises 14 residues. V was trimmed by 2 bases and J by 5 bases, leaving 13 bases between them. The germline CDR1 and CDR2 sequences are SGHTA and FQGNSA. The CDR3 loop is CASSLSTGPHEQYF. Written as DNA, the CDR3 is TGTGCCAGCAGCTTATCAACAGGCCCCCACGAGCAGTACTTC.

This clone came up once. The CDR3 loop reads CASSHRTSDSSQYF. CDR3 DNA sequence: TGCGCCAGCAGTCACCGGACTAGTGATTCATCGCAGTATTTT. The genes are TRBV23-1 and TRBJ2-3; 7 bases match TRBD2. TRBV23-1 is identified as an open reading frame with a role that is uncertain. The junction had 10 bases not matched to a gene; V was cut back by 3 bases and J by 10 bases. There are 14 residues in the CDR3.

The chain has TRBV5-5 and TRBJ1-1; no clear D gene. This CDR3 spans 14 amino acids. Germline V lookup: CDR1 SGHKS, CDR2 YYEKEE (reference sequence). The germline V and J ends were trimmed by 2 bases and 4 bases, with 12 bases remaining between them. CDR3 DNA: TGTGCCAGCAGCTTAACCCGGGAGCTCACTGAAGCTTTCTTT. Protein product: CASSLTRELTEAFF. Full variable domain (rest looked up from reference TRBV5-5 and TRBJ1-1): DAGVTQSPTHLIKTRGQQVTLRCSPISGHKSVSWYQQVLGQGPQFIFQYYEKEERGRGNFPDRFSARQFPNYSSELNVNALLLGDSALYLCASSLTRELTEAFFGQGTRLTVV.

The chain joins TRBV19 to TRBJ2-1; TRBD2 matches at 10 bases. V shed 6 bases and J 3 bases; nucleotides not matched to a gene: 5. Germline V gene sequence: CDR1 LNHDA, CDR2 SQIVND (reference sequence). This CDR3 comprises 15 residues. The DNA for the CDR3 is TGTGCCAGTAGCTTAGCGGGGGGTCTCTACAATGAGCAGTTCTTC. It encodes CASSLAGGLYNEQFF.

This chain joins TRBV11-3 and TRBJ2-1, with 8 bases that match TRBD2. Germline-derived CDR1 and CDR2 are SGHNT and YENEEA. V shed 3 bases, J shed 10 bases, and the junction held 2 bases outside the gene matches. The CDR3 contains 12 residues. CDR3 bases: TGTGCCAGCAGCTTCGGGGGGGTCGAGCAGTTCTTC. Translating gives CASSFGGVEQFF.

Written as DNA, the CDR3 is TGTGCCAGCAGTGAAGCGAGGGGGCTCGGCACAGATACGCAGTATTTT. It yields the protein CASSEARGLGTDTQYF. This chain uses TRBV2 with TRBJ2-3; 7 nucleotides align to TRBD1. Germline assignment: CDR1 SNHLY and CDR2 FYNNEI. The J segment lost 1 base and the V segment lost 0 bases, leaving 4 bases of the junction unmatched. The CDR3 has 16 residues. Combining the CDR3 with reference TRBV2 and TRBJ2-3 gives the whole variable domain EPEVTQTPSHQVTQMGQEVILRCVPISNHLYFYWYRQILGQKVEFLVSFYNNEISEKSEIFDDQFSVERPDGSNFTLKIRSTKLEDSAMYFCASSEARGLGTDTQYFGPGTRLTVL.

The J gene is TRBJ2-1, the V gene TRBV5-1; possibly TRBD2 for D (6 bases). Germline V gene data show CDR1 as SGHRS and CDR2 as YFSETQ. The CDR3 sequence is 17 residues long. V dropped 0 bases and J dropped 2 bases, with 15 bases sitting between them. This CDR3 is CASSLERLDGAYNEQFF. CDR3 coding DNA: TGCGCCAGCAGCTTGGAAAGACTAGACGGAGCCTACAATGAGCAGTTCTTC.

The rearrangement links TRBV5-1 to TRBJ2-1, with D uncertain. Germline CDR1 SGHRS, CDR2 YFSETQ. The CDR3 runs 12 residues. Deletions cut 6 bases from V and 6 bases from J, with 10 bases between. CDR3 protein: CASIDFGNEQFF. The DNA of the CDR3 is TGCGCCAGCATCGACTTCGGCAATGAGCAGTTCTTC.

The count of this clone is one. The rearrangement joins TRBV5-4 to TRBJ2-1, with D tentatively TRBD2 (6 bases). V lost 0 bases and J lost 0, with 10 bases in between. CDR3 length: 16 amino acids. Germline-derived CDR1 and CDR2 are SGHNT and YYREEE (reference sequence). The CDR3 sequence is CASSLVDGSSYNEQFF. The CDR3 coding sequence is TGTGCCAGCAGCTTGGTTGACGGGAGCTCCTACAATGAGCAGTTCTTC.

Here the CDR3 DNA reads TGTGCCAGCAGCCAACCGACAGTAATGAACACTGAAGCTTTCTTT. Translation gives CASSQPTVMNTEAFF. The chain recombines TRBV4-2 with TRBJ1-1, with D maybe TRBD1 (5 bases). CDR1 and CDR2 from the germline V gene are LGHNA and YNFKEQ. This CDR3 has 15 amino acids. The V and J ends lost 2 bases and 0 bases respectively, with 10 bases between them.

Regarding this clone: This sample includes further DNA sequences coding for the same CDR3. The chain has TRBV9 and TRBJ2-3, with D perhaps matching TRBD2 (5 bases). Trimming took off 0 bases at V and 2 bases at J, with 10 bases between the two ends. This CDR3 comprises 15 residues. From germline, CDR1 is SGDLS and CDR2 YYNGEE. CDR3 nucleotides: TGTGCCAGCAGCGTAGGGGAGAGAGCCACAGATACGCAGTATTTT. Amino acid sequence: CASSVGERATDTQYF.